Following are 21 T cell receptor beta chains from one sample sequenced in a study of CD8 T cells in Susac syndrome. RNA in amounts of roughly 0.5 to 1 ug was reverse transcribed with random hexamers. TCRdb re-analysed the immunoSEQ multiplex PCR reads in MiXCR, keeping a single row per CDR3 protein. The sample lists around 150,000 distinct CDR3 sequences; more than 90% were seen once. Source material: CD4+ T cells from PBMCs. These receptors originate from a human donor in good health.

The rearrangement joins TRBV7-3 to TRBJ1-1; D gene unclear. Germline V CDR1 and CDR2: SGHTA, FQGTGA. This CDR3 has 13 amino acids. The V end was cut by 5 bases, the J end by 7 bases, with 14 bases between. The CDR3 DNA sequence: TGTGCCAGCAGCCCCACCGGAGGTGGTGAAGCTTTCTTT. Residues: CASSPTGGGEAFF. Combining the CDR3 with reference TRBV7-3 and TRBJ1-1 gives the whole variable domain GAGVSQTPSNKVTEKGKYVELRCDPISGHTALYWYRQSLGQGPEFLIYFQGTGAADDSGLPNDRFFAVRPEGSVSTLKIQRTERGDSAVYLCASSPTGGGEAFFGQGTRLTVV.

The chain is built from TRBV7-2 and TRBJ2-3; D might be TRBD2 (6 bases). V lost 3 bases and J 4 bases, leaving 11 bases between the germline ends. CDR3 length: 14 residues. The germline gives CDR1 SGHTA, CDR2 FQGNSA. CDR3 DNA: TGTGCCAGCAGCTTTGCGGGGAGCGCAGATACGCAGTATTTT. It translates to CASSFAGSADTQYF.

The genes are TRBV29-1 and TRBJ2-7; tentatively, D is TRBD2 (5 bases). Germline V gives CDR1 SQVTM, CDR2 ANQGSEA. V lost 4 bases, J lost 0 bases, and 7 bases lay in between. The CDR3 runs to 12 residues. CDR3 DNA: TGCAGCGTTGGGCGGGCCTCCTACGAGCAGTACTTC. Its protein is CSVGRASYEQYF.

V gene TRBV7-8 combines with J gene TRBJ2-5; no reliable D call. This CDR3 region has 13 residues. Between the trimmed V and J ends, which lost 5 bases and 2 bases, there was a span of 9 bases. The V gene's germline CDR1 is SGHVS and CDR2 FQNEAQ. In DNA, the CDR3 is TGTGCCAGCAGCGAGAGCCTGCAAGAGACCCAGTACTTC. Amino acids: CASSESLQETQYF.

This clonotype was counted between two and nine times. The chain is built from TRBV7-8 and TRBJ2-7; D remains ambiguous. Trimming took off 8 bases at V and 6 bases at J, with 17 bases between the two ends. Germline assignment: CDR1 SGHVS and CDR2 FQNEAQ. This CDR3 region has 13 residues. CDR3 in amino acids: CASRGRGFPEQYF. CDR3 nucleotide sequence: TGTGCCAGCCGAGGACGCGGATTCCCCGAGCAGTACTTC.

The chain links TRBV30 to TRBJ1-2; possible D gene TRBD1, 5 bases. Germline CDR1 and CDR2: GTSNPN and SVGIG (reference sequence). V lost 0 bases and J 6 bases, leaving 14 bases between the germline ends. The CDR3 totals 14 residues. As DNA, the CDR3 is TGTGCCTGGAGTGTACTGGGGGGTAGGAATGGCTACACCTTC. Its translation: CAWSVLGGRNGYTF.

This chain uses TRBV9 with TRBJ2-1; 8 bases are a match to TRBD2. V was clipped by 0 bases and J by 3 bases; unmatched bases: 5. Germline V CDR1 and CDR2: SGDLS, YYNGEE. CDR3 length: 16 residues. The DNA for the CDR3 is TGTGCCAGCAGCGTAGCTGGACGGGGGGGCTACAATGAGCAGTTCTTC. This gives the protein CASSVAGRGGYNEQFF.

The chain combines TRBV7-9 with TRBJ1-5, with D possibly being TRBD1 (6 bases). V gave up 2 bases and J gave up 0 bases, with 8 bases separating them. Germline CDR1 reads SEHNR; CDR2 reads FQNEAQ (reference sequence). The CDR3 runs 15 residues. Here the CDR3 reads CASSLPGDSNQPQHF. The CDR3 DNA reads TGTGCCAGCAGCTTACCAGGGGATAGCAATCAGCCCCAGCATTTT.

The chain couples TRBV30 to TRBJ2-1; unclear D gene. CDR1 GTSNPN and CDR2 SVGIG come from the germline V gene (reference sequence). This CDR3 comprises 11 residues. The V gene lost 2 bases and the J gene lost 9 bases, with 8 bases spanning the gap. CDR3 coding DNA: TGTGCCTGGAGTAGGCGGAGTGAGCAGTTCTTC. This encodes CAWSRRSEQFF.

This chain joins TRBV12-3 or TRBV12-4 and TRBJ2-7, with 10 bases fitting TRBD1. Unmatched junction bases numbered 0, after V lost 4 bases and J lost 6 bases. This CDR3 contains 12 residues. This CDR3 is CASSWTGGEQYF. The CDR3 DNA sequence: TGTGCCAGCAGTTGGACAGGGGGCGAGCAGTACTTC.

The rearrangement uses TRBV6-5 and TRBJ1-4; weak D call: TRBD1 (5 bases). V lost 0 bases and J lost 7, with 12 bases in between. Per germline, CDR1 MNHEY and CDR2 SVGAGI. The CDR3 runs 15 residues. CDR3: CASSYSGRVGEKLFF. CDR3 DNA: TGTGCCAGCAGTTACTCCGGCAGGGTTGGTGAAAAACTGTTTTTT.

The V call is TRBV7-2, the J call TRBJ2-7; 7 nucleotides agree with TRBD2. The CDR3 has 14 residues. With 1 base clipped from V and 2 bases from J, the junction kept 2 bases outside the gene matches. CDR1 and CDR2 from the germline V gene are SGHTA and FQGNSA. CDR3 bases: TGTGCCAGCAGCTTAGAGGGGACTACCTACGAGCAGTACTTC. Translation: CASSLEGTTYEQYF.

The CDR3 region has the DNA TGTGCCAGCAGTGTGAACCGACAGGGTCGGTTAGACTATGGCTACACCTTC. Amino acid sequence: CASSVNRQGRLDYGYTF. J is TRBJ1-2 and V is TRBV25-1; TRBD1 aligns across 7 bases. CDR1 and CDR2 (germline): MGHDK, SYGVNS. The CDR3 length is 17 residues. J gave up 3 bases and V 4 bases, and 14 bases lay outside the gene matches.

The chain uses TRBV15 and TRBJ2-7, with D possibly being TRBD2 (7 bases). V lost 6 bases to trimming and J lost 5 bases, with 23 bases between them. Germline V gene data show CDR1 as LNHNV and CDR2 as YYDKDF (reference sequence). The CDR3 consists of 16 residues. CDR3 nucleotide sequence: TGTGCCACCAGTATATGGGGGGGCCCGGCGGTCGACGAGCAGTACTTC. It yields the protein CATSIWGGPAVDEQYF.

This chain uses TRBV28 with TRBJ1-6, with D hard to call. V was clipped by 2 bases and J by 8 bases, with 10 bases between them. This CDR3 has 14 amino acids. Germline CDR1 MDHEN, CDR2 SYDVKM. Written as DNA, the CDR3 is TGTGCCAGCAGTTTACGAGGTGGAGATTCACCCCTCCACTTT. Protein sequence: CASSLRGGDSPLHF.

Here the CDR3 DNA reads TGTGCCAGCAGCCGCGGCTCTTTGACGTATGGCTACACCTTC. This gives the protein CASSRGSLTYGYTF. The chain employs TRBV3-1 and TRBJ1-2, with D hard to call. The CDR3 sequence is 14 residues long. The V end was cut by 4 bases, the J end by 5 bases, with 14 bases between. The germline gives CDR1 LGHDT, CDR2 YNNKEL (reference sequence).

This clonotype occurred once. The genes are TRBV4-3 and TRBJ2-2, with 11 nucleotides matching TRBD1. The V gene end was trimmed by 4 bases and the J gene end by 7 bases; junction bases not matched to a gene: 2. Germline V gene sequence: CDR1 LGHNA, CDR2 YSLEER. The CDR3 loop spans 14 amino acids. The CDR3 nucleotides are TGCGCCAGCAGCCGGGACAGGGGGTACGGGGAGCTGTTTTTT. As protein: CASSRDRGYGELFF.

The rearrangement links TRBV6-9 to TRBJ1-2, with TRBD1 identical over 8 bases. This CDR3 spans 16 amino acids. The germline V gene has CDR1 MNHGY and CDR2 SVAAGI. The ends lost 2 bases at V and 6 bases at J; junction bases unmatched: 11. The CDR3 reads CASSYPSQDRDHGYTF. CDR3 coding DNA: TGTGCCAGCAGTTATCCTTCCCAGGACAGGGATCATGGCTACACCTTC.

The chain is built from TRBV15 and TRBJ1-2, with D unclear. The ends were cut back, 0 bases at V and 10 bases at J, with 9 bases in the middle. The CDR3 totals 12 residues. CDR1 and CDR2 from the germline V gene are LNHNV and YYDKDF (reference sequence). The CDR3 protein is CATSRDQMDYTF. In DNA, the CDR3 is TGTGCCACCAGCAGAGATCAAATGGACTACACCTTC.

This clonotype has just one count. This chain connects TRBV5-1 to TRBJ2-1; 11 bases map to TRBD1. V dropped 4 bases and J dropped 6; count of bases not matched to a gene: 3. The CDR3 is made up of 14 amino acids. Germline V gene lookup returns CDR1 SGHRS and CDR2 YFSETQ. CDR3 in amino acids: CASSQGTGGNEQFF. CDR3 in DNA: TGCGCCAGCAGCCAGGGGACAGGGGGCAATGAGCAGTTCTTC.

This chain joins TRBV12-3 or TRBV12-4 and TRBJ1-2; a weak D match, TRBD1 (5 bases). The V and J ends lost 6 bases and 8 bases respectively, with 16 bases between them. The length of the CDR3 is 13 residues. CDR3 region: CASREVQGIGYTF. Here the CDR3 DNA reads TGTGCCAGCAGAGAAGTTCAGGGTATCGGCTACACCTTC.